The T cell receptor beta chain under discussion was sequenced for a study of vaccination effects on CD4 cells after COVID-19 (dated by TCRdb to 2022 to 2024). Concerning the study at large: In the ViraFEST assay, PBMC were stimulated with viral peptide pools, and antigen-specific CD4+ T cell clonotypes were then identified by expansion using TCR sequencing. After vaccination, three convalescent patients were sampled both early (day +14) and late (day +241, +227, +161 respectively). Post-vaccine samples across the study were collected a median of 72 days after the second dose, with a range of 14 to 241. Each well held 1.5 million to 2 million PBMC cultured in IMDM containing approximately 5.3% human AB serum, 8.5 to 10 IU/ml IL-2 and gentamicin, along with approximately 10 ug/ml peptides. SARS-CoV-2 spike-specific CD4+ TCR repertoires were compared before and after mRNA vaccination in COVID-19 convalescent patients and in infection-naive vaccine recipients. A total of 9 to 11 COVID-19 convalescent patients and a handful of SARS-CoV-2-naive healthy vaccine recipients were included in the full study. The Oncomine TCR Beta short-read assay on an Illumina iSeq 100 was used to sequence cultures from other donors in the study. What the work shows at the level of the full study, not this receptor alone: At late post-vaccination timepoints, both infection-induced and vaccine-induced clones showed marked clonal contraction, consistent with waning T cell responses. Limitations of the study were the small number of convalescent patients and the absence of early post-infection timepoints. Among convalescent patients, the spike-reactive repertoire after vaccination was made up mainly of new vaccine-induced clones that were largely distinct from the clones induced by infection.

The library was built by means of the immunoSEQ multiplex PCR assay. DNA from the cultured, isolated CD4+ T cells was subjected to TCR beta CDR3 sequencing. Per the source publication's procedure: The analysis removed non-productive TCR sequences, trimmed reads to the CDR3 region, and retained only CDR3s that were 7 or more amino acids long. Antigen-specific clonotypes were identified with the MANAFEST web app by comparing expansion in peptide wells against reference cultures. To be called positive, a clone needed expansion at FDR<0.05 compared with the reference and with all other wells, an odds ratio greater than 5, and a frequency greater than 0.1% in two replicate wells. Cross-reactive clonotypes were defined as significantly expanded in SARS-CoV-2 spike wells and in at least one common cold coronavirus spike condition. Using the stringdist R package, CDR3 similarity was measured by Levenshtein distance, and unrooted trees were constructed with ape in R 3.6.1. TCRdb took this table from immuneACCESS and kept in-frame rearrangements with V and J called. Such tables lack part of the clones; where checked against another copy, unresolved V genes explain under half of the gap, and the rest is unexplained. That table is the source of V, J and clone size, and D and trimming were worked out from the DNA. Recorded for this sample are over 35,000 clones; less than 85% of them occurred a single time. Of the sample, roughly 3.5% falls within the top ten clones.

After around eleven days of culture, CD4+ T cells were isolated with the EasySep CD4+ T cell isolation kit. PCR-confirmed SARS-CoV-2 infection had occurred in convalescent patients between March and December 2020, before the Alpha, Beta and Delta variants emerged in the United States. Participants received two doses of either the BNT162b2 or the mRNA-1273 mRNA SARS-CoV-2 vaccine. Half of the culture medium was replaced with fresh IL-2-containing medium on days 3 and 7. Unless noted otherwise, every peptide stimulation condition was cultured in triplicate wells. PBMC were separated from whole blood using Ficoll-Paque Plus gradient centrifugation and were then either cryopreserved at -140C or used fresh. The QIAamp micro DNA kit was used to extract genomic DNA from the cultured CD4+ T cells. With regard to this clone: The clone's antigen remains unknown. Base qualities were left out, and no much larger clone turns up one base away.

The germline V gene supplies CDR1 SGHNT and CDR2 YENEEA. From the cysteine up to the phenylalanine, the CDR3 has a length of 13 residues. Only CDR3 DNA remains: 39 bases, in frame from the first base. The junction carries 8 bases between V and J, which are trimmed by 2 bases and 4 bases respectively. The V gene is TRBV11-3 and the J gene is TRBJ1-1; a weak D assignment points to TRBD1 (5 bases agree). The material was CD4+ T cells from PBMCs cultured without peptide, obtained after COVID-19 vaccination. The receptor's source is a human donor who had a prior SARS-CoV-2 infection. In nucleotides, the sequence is TGTGCCAGCAGCTTATCGGGGGGCACTGAAGCTTTCTTT. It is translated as CASSLSGGTEAFF.